This is a list of T cell receptor beta chains from one sample in a study of shared clonotypes between healthy human individuals. Libraries were prepared by immunoSEQ multiplex PCR; TCRdb keeps only in-frame clonotypes and omits some of them. The sample lists millions of clones; approximately 90% were seen once. The sample taken for sequencing was naive CD4+ T cells sorted from blood. These receptors all come from a man aged 18 to 29 in good health. Each CDR3 is given without its conserved first and last residue.

v_call cdr3_aa
TRBV29-1 SVEDRWDIYEQY
TRBV19 ASIRAGAPYEQY
TRBV5-3 ARSFLYTPGTLRSYEQY
TRBV7-2 ASSLGGHTQY
TRBV6-4 ASRVQGTGELF
TRBV7-2 ASSAVTGQGYT
TRBV7-2 ASRSPGRKQETQY
TRBV18 ASSPGVYEQY
TRBV10-1 ASSEFGGSTDTQY
TRBV30 AWRGAGESQPQH
TRBV6-5 ASSAGRQSWETQY
TRBV27 ASRPAGGGGGQPQH
TRBV2 ASNTGDYGYT
TRBV19 ASSPSAGRRETQY
TRBV5-4 ASSLSEPSGANVLT
TRBV5-1 ASSRDRGDEQF
TRBV10-3 AIGESMNTEAF
TRBV27 ASSLNGGAGEQY
TRBV27 ASSLSPVGGNTIY
TRBV5-1 ASSLGTSVNTGELF
TRBV11-2 ASSLNLDGYT
TRBV28 ASSLTGPSYEQY
TRBV7-2 ASSSTGPVRRYEQY
TRBV5-4 ASSLKQRDYEQY
TRBV15 ATSTRLAGSTDTQY
TRBV7-9 ASSSRTDPTDTQY
TRBV11-2 ASSLDVSGFQPQH
TRBV5-4 ASSLQELYGYT
TRBV2 ATAGQGSYEQY
TRBV10-3 AISRGNEKLF
TRBV19 ASSILGSANTEAF
TRBV5-1 ASSLEPGAGETQY
TRBV11-2 ASSPWKWEDTGELF
TRBV7-2 ASSWTGVSNQPQH
TRBV4-1 ASSQAQGAAGYT
TRBV7-2 ASSLAGTPILSGANVLT
TRBV4-3 ASSQDFSSYNSPLH
TRBV7-3 ASSLIRTGELF
TRBV19 ASSIALGTSDSYEQY
TRBV6-6 AIAGLATEAF
TRBV14 ASSQGPSGAYEQY
TRBV11-2 ASSYSGTGGPYGYT
TRBV7-6 ASSKGGAQETQY
TRBV7-2 ASSLVVSSGNTIY
TRBV6-5 ASRRRDSENSPLH
TRBV6-1 ASRRAAGELF
TRBV5-1 ASSPGVAGGPPQETQY
TRBV7-6 ASSLTRVPTENGYT
TRBV10-3 AISERNQETQY
TRBV5-4 ASSQGLVQETQY
TRBV9 ASSVGSGMMNTEAF
TRBV30 ANEGLPDTEAF